The 2 T cell receptor beta chains reported below all come from one sample, sequenced in a study of kidney transplant recipient with SARS-CoV-2 infection. TCRdb re-called the reads through MiXCR, storing one row per CDR3 protein. The sample has 250,000 or so distinct CDR3 sequences; under 30% are singletons. The material was a blood sample, obtained at baseline and on roughly day 110 from a kidney transplant recipient. The receptors derive from a male patient younger than 45 who had COVID-19 and was a kidney transplant recipient. Some T cells may be the graft donor's.

This clonotype was picked up a small number of times. V usage is TRBV6-1 and J usage is TRBJ1-2; D gene ambiguous. This CDR3 is 17 amino acids long. V lost 5 bases and J 4 bases, leaving 23 bases between the germline ends. Germline loops: CDR1 MNHNS, CDR2 SASEGT. This CDR3 reads CASSRWGGGRKTYGYTF. The CDR3 bases are TGTGCCAGCAGTCGATGGGGAGGTGGGAGAAAGACCTATGGCTACACCTTC.

The chain carries TRBV29-1 and TRBJ2-1; TRBD2 aligns across 7 bases. Unmatched junction bases numbered 13, after V lost 4 bases and J lost 7 bases. There are 15 residues in the CDR3. Germline V lookup: CDR1 SQVTM, CDR2 ANQGSEA. The CDR3 region is CSVGGGERDANEQFF. The CDR3 DNA reads TGCAGCGTTGGGGGGGGGGAGAGAGACGCGAATGAGCAGTTCTTC.